This entry lists 21 T cell receptor beta chains sequenced from one sample in a study of T cell responses to AZD1222 COVID-19 vaccine. Libraries were prepared by immunoSEQ multiplex PCR; TCRdb keeps only in-frame clonotypes and omits some of them. The table records 85,000 to 100,000 clones, roughly 93% of them present only once. Specimen: peripheral blood, collected on day 0 of AZD1222 vaccination. The receptors were gathered from an adult in good health.

The chain uses TRBV9 and TRBJ1-5, with 8 bases matching TRBD1. The trim removed 4 bases at V and 0 bases at J, leaving 6 bases unmatched. Germline values: CDR1 SGDLS, CDR2 YYNGEE. CDR3 size: 16 residues. CDR3 coding DNA: TGTGCCAGCAGCCCCGGGACAGGTCCTAGCAATCAGCCCCAGCATTTT. Protein: CASSPGTGPSNQPQHF. The full variable domain, in which reference TRBV9 and TRBJ1-5 provide the parts outside the CDR3, is DSGVTQTPKHLITATGQRVTLRCSPRSGDLSVYWYQQSLDQGLQFLIQYYNGEERAKGNILERFSAQQFPDLHSELNLSSLELGDSALYFCASSPGTGPSNQPQHFGDGTRLSIL.

This chain connects TRBV3-1 (or the pseudogene TRBV3-2) to TRBJ1-3; TRBD1 matches 7 bases. This CDR3 contains 15 residues. V was clipped by 2 bases and J by 5 bases; unmatched bases: 6. The germline CDR1 and CDR2 sequences are LGHDT and YNNKEL (reference sequence). For the CDR3, the DNA is TGTGCCAGCAGCCAAAACACAGGGGTTCGAAACACCATATATTTT. Translating gives CASSQNTGVRNTIYF.

The genes are TRBV7-9 and TRBJ1-4; D may be TRBD1 (6 bases). CDR1 and CDR2 from the germline V gene are SEHNR and FQNEAQ (reference sequence). The CDR3 covers 15 residues. V was clipped by 1 base and J by 8 bases, with 14 bases between them. CDR3 coding DNA: TGTGCCAGCAGCTTAGGGACCGCAGGGGTGGAAAAACTGTTTTTT. Its translation is CASSLGTAGVEKLFF.

The count of this clone is one. This chain links TRBV19 with TRBJ1-4; D is perhaps TRBD1 (6 bases). The length of the CDR3 is 13 residues. Trimming left V 2 bases short and J 7 bases short, with 8 bases between. Germline loops: CDR1 LNHDA, CDR2 SQIVND (reference sequence). The CDR3 region is CASSIQGIEKLFF. The DNA of the CDR3 is TGTGCCAGTAGTATACAGGGGATTGAAAAACTGTTTTTT.

This rearrangement joins TRBV18 to TRBJ2-7; perhaps TRBD1 as D (5 bases). Trimming pared 2 bases from V and 3 bases from J, leaving 14 bases between. CDR3 length equals 15 residues. Germline V gene lookup returns CDR1 KGHSH and CDR2 LQKENI. CDR3 protein: CASSPLGQGIYEQYF. CDR3 in DNA: TGTGCCAGCTCACCATTGGGGCAGGGCATCTACGAGCAGTACTTC. Together with reference TRBV18 and TRBJ2-7, the CDR3 gives the full variable domain: NAGVMQNPRHLVRRRGQEARLRCSPMKGHSHVYWYRQLPEEGLKFMVYLQKENIIDESGMPKERFSAEFPKEGPSILRIQQVVRGDSAAYFCASSPLGQGIYEQYFGPGTRLTVT.

The genes are TRBV11-3 and TRBJ1-1, with D maybe TRBD1 (5 bases). In germline, CDR1 is SGHNT, CDR2 YENEEA. CDR3 length equals 15 residues. Trimming shortened V by 1 base and J by 5 bases, and 14 bases separated the two germline ends. Here the CDR3 reads CASSLGGARNTEAFF. Here the CDR3 DNA reads TGTGCCAGCAGCTTAGGGGGCGCCAGGAATACTGAAGCTTTCTTT. Together with reference TRBV11-3 and TRBJ1-1, the CDR3 gives the full variable domain: EAGVVQSPRYKIIEKKQPVAFWCNPISGHNTLYWYLQNLGQGPELLIRYENEEAVDDSQLPKDRFSAERLKGVDSTLKIQPAELGDSAVYLCASSLGGARNTEAFFGQGTRLTVV.

This chain links TRBV7-2 with TRBJ1-2; 10 nucleotides align to TRBD1. CDR1 is SGHTA and CDR2 is FQGNSA in the germline V gene. The CDR3 contains 17 residues. V gave up 1 base and J gave up 4 bases; unmatched junction bases: 9. CDR3 sequence: CASSLGVTGTGVYGYTF. CDR3 DNA: TGTGCCAGCAGCTTAGGGGTTACCGGGACAGGGGTCTATGGCTACACCTTC.

The V and J genes are TRBV6-2 or TRBV6-3 and TRBJ1-2; D is unclear. This CDR3 has 10 amino acids. V lost 6 bases and J lost 5, with 4 bases in between. Germline V CDR1 and CDR2: MNHEY, SVGEGT. The CDR3, as DNA: TGTGCCAGCAGCTCGTATGGCTACACCTTC. Translating it yields CASSSYGYTF.

The chain carries TRBV24-1 and TRBJ2-3; either TRBD1 or TRBD2 may supply D (6 bases each). Germline V CDR1 and CDR2: KGHDR, SFDVKD. This CDR3 region has 17 residues. The V end lost 4 bases, the J end lost 0 bases, and 16 bases lay between the germline ends. CDR3 sequence reads: CATSEFRPGASTDTQYF. CDR3 in DNA: TGTGCCACCAGTGAGTTCCGACCGGGGGCTAGCACAGATACGCAGTATTTT.

CDR3 loop: CASSDPLSSYNSPLHF. The CDR3 DNA follows: TGTGCCAGCAGTGACCCCCTGAGCTCCTATAATTCACCCCTCCACTTT. The chain has TRBV6-1 and TRBJ1-6; D not certain. The germline V gene has CDR1 MNHNS and CDR2 SASEGT. The CDR3 totals 16 residues. Trimming left V 3 bases short and J 0 bases short, with 9 bases between.

The chain carries TRBV5-1 and TRBJ1-4, with TRBD1 as a possible D gene (5 bases). V lost 2 bases and J lost 8, with 10 bases in between. CDR1 and CDR2 from the germline V gene are SGHRS and YFSETQ. This CDR3 has 13 amino acids. CDR3 sequence (DNA): TGCGCCAGCAGCTTCGGGGGGGACGAAAAACTGTTTTTT. Its translation: CASSFGGDEKLFF. Using reference TRBV5-1 and TRBJ1-4 for the parts outside the CDR3, the full variable domain is KAGVTQTPRYLIKTRGQQVTLSCSPISGHRSVSWYQQTPGQGLQFLFEYFSETQRNKGNFPGRFSGRQFSNSRSEMNVSTLELGDSALYLCASSFGGDEKLFFGSGTQLSVL.

J is TRBJ1-6 and V is TRBV28, with D maybe TRBD1 (6 bases). This CDR3 comprises 16 residues. V was pared by 3 bases and J by 5 bases, with 14 bases between. Germline CDR1 reads MDHEN; CDR2 reads SYDVKM. CDR3 DNA: TGTGCCAGCAGTTTCACCCGGACAGCTAATAATTCACCCCTCCACTTT. This encodes CASSFTRTANNSPLHF.

The CDR3 sequence is CASSVSGRFGTDTQYF. Written as DNA, the CDR3 is TGTGCCAGCAGCGTATCGGGGCGTTTCGGAACAGATACGCAGTATTTT. The chain links TRBV9 to TRBJ2-3, with D perhaps given as TRBD1 or TRBD2 (5 bases each). V shed 1 base and J shed 3 bases, with 15 bases lying between them. The CDR3 contains 16 residues. CDR1 is SGDLS, CDR2 YYNGEE, per germline. Full variable domain (missing parts from reference TRBV9 and TRBJ2-3): DSGVTQTPKHLITATGQRVTLRCSPRSGDLSVYWYQQSLDQGLQFLIQYYNGEERAKGNILERFSAQQFPDLHSELNLSSLELGDSALYFCASSVSGRFGTDTQYFGPGTRLTVL.

The rearrangement joins TRBV5-1 to TRBJ1-4; D is perhaps TRBD1 (5 bases). The CDR3 runs to 15 residues. Trimming pared 0 bases from V and 8 bases from J, leaving 14 bases between. Germline assignment: CDR1 SGHRS and CDR2 YFSETQ. Written as DNA, the CDR3 is TGCGCCAGCAGCTTGGATACAGGTTTGAAAGAAAAACTGTTTTTT. It is translated as CASSLDTGLKEKLFF.

The V and J genes are TRBV4-3 and TRBJ2-1; maybe TRBD1 (5 bases). The V gene's germline CDR1 is LGHNA and CDR2 YSLEER. V lost 4 bases, J lost 7 bases, and 20 bases lay in between. CDR3 length: 16 residues. CDR3 sequence: CASSRTQDGGRNEQFF. CDR3 DNA sequence: TGCGCCAGCAGCCGAACACAGGACGGCGGCCGGAATGAGCAGTTCTTC.

This chain connects TRBV28 to TRBJ2-3; the match to TRBD2 covers 7 bases. The V gene end was trimmed by 5 bases and the J gene end by 5 bases; junction bases not matched to a gene: 13. This CDR3 spans 16 amino acids. Germline V gene data show CDR1 as MDHEN and CDR2 as SYDVKM. The CDR3 DNA follows: TGTGCCAGCAGTCCAAGAACTAGCGAAATAGAAGATACGCAGTATTTT. Translated, it gives CASSPRTSEIEDTQYF.

J is TRBJ2-6 and V is TRBV29-1, with TRBD2 matching over 13 bases. V lost 4 bases to trimming and J lost 0 bases; unmatched junction nucleotides: 0. Looked up from germline, CDR1 is SQVTM and CDR2 is ANQGSEA. This CDR3 contains 16 residues. CDR3 DNA sequence: TGCAGCGTTGGGACTAGCGGGGGCTCTGGGGCCAACGTCCTGACTTTC. It is translated as CSVGTSGGSGANVLTF.

This chain uses TRBV7-2 with TRBJ2-1; 9 bases map to TRBD1. V gave up 5 bases and J gave up 3 bases; unmatched junction bases: 5. The CDR3 totals 15 residues. The V gene's germline CDR1 is SGHTA and CDR2 FQGNSA. In DNA form, the CDR3 reads TGTGCCAGCAGCACCCGACAGGGGGGCTACAATGAGCAGTTCTTC. Translated, it gives CASSTRQGGYNEQFF.

The chain has TRBV2 and TRBJ1-2; D is perhaps TRBD1 (5 bases). V lost 3 bases and J lost 3, with 11 bases in between. This CDR3 has 14 amino acids. Germline CDR1 is SNHLY and CDR2 is FYNNEI. The CDR3 sequence is CASSDQGSDYGYTF. CDR3 sequence (DNA): TGTGCCAGCAGTGACCAGGGCTCGGACTATGGCTACACCTTC.

This chain uses TRBV3-1 (or the pseudogene TRBV3-2) with TRBJ2-7; 14 bases line up with TRBD2. The CDR3 is 17 amino acids. Losses at the gene ends were 5 bases for V and 0 bases for J; bases not matched to a gene: 6. Germline V gives CDR1 LGHDT, CDR2 YNNKEL (reference sequence). The CDR3 spells CASSFGLAGGPSYEQYF. The CDR3 DNA follows: TGTGCCAGCAGCTTCGGACTAGCGGGGGGACCCTCCTACGAGCAGTACTTC.

V is TRBV11-1 and J is TRBJ1-1; possibly TRBD1 for D (5 bases). With 2 bases removed from V and 5 bases from J, the gap between germline ends came to 12 bases. Germline CDR1 is SGHAT and CDR2 is FQDESV (reference sequence). The CDR3 loop spans 14 amino acids. CDR3 residues: CASSLYQGGTEAFF. The CDR3 nucleotides are TGTGCCAGCAGCTTATATCAGGGAGGAACTGAAGCTTTCTTT.